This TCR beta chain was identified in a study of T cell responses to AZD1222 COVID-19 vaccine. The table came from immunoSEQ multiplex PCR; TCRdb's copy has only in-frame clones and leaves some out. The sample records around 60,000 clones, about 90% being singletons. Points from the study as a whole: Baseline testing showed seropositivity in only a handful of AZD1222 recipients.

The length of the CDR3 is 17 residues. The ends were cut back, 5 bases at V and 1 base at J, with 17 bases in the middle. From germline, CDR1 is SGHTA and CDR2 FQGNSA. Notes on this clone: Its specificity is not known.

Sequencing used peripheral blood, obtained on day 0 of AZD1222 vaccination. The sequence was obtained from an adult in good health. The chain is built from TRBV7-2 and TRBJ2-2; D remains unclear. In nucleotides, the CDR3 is TGTGCCAGCAGCCCTCCGGGCTACCTCTTGAACACCGGGGAGCTGTTTTTT. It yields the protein CASSPPGYLLNTGELFF.